These T cell receptor beta chains were read from a single sample in a study of T-cell reconstitution after alpha-beta-depleted transplantation in children. TCRdb analysed the PCR reads with MiXCR anew, one entry per CDR3 protein. The profile shows about 580,000 distinct CDR3 sequences, roughly 23% of them singletons. The starting material was PBMCs, mostly from graft donor cells, obtained 360 days after TCRalphabeta/CD19-depleted stem cell transplant. These receptor sequences come from a boy younger than two who had a stem cell transplant for acute myeloid leukemia, so the T cells may come from the graft donor. Both conserved end residues are part of each CDR3. The order of the fields is J gene, D gene, clone size, V gene, CDR3 DNA, CDR3 protein. The D gene is left open where the match is weak. Some rows mark clone size as missing; the rest say once, few, many or name a class of expanded clone.

j_gene: TRBJ2-5
d_gene: TRBD2
abundance: -
v_gene: TRBV7-2
CDR3nt: TGTGCCAGCAGCTTCCTAGCGGGGGGCCCGGAGACCCAGTACTTC
CDR3aa: CASSFLAGGPETQYF

j_gene: TRBJ2-2
d_gene: -
abundance: -
v_gene: TRBV5-4
CDR3nt: TGTGCCAGCAGCTTGGCCGATCTCACCGGGGAGCTGTTTTTT
CDR3aa: CASSLADLTGELFF

j_gene: TRBJ1-3
d_gene: -
abundance: -
v_gene: TRBV6-5
CDR3nt: TGTGCCAGCAGCTTACTTACAGGGCGTGGAAACACCATATATTTT
CDR3aa: CASSLLTGRGNTIYF

j_gene: TRBJ2-1
d_gene: TRBD2
abundance: -
v_gene: TRBV12-3/TRBV12-4
CDR3nt: TGTGCCACCAGCGGGGGTTGGTACAATGAGCAGTTCTTC
CDR3aa: CATSGGWYNEQFF

j_gene: TRBJ2-5
d_gene: -
abundance: -
v_gene: TRBV20-1
CDR3nt: TGCAGTGCTAGACGGAGGCAGAAGTTCCAAGAGACCCAGTACTTC
CDR3aa: CSARRRQKFQETQYF

j_gene: TRBJ1-1
d_gene: -
abundance: many
v_gene: TRBV7-6
CDR3nt: TGTGCCAGCAGCTGGGGACATCGGGGGCGAGCTTTCTTT
CDR3aa: CASSWGHRGRAFF

j_gene: TRBJ1-1
d_gene: TRBD1
abundance: many
v_gene: TRBV12-3/TRBV12-4
CDR3nt: TGTGCCAGCAGTCTGGACAGGGCGTCGGGCACTGAAGCTTTCTTT
CDR3aa: CASSLDRASGTEAFF

j_gene: TRBJ2-7
d_gene: -
abundance: -
v_gene: TRBV12-3/TRBV12-4
CDR3nt: TGTGCCAGCAGTTTTCTGGAGCGGGCCTACGAGCAGTACTTC
CDR3aa: CASSFLERAYEQYF

j_gene: TRBJ2-6
d_gene: -
abundance: few
v_gene: TRBV20-1
CDR3nt: TGCAGTGCTGGGCCCCGTTTGTATCGGAACTCTGGGGCCAACGTCCTGACTTTC
CDR3aa: CSAGPRLYRNSGANVLTF

j_gene: TRBJ2-2
d_gene: TRBD2
abundance: many
v_gene: TRBV4-2
CDR3nt: TGTGCCAGCAGCCAAGAAGGGGGGGCCTTAGCGGGGGCACTGAACACCGGGGAGCTGTTTTTT
CDR3aa: CASSQEGGALAGALNTGELFF

j_gene: TRBJ2-7
d_gene: -
abundance: few
v_gene: TRBV19
CDR3nt: TGTGCCACCCAGTCGGGGATTTCAAGCTCCTACGAGCAGTACTTC
CDR3aa: CATQSGISSSYEQYF

j_gene: TRBJ2-1
d_gene: -
abundance: few
v_gene: TRBV5-1
CDR3nt: TGCGCCAGCACATTAGTAAGGAAGGGCTCCTACAATGAGCAGTTCTTC
CDR3aa: CASTLVRKGSYNEQFF

j_gene: TRBJ2-3
d_gene: -
abundance: -
v_gene: TRBV7-2
CDR3nt: TGTGCCAGCAGCTTATCTACGGGGAGCACAGATACGCAGTATTTT
CDR3aa: CASSLSTGSTDTQYF

j_gene: TRBJ1-2
d_gene: TRBD1
abundance: -
v_gene: TRBV20-1
CDR3nt: TGCAGTGCCACCAAGGGGGCGGGGGACACCTTC
CDR3aa: CSATKGAGDTF

j_gene: TRBJ2-6
d_gene: -
abundance: -
v_gene: TRBV4-1
CDR3nt: TGCGCCAGCAGCCAGCCCACGGCTGGGGCCAACGTCCTGACTTTC
CDR3aa: CASSQPTAGANVLTF

j_gene: TRBJ2-3
d_gene: -
abundance: -
v_gene: TRBV6-5
CDR3nt: TGTGCCAGCAGTTACTCCGTGGAGGACGTGGGATTACGCACAGATACGCAGTATTTT
CDR3aa: CASSYSVEDVGLRTDTQYF

j_gene: TRBJ2-1
d_gene: TRBD2
abundance: many
v_gene: TRBV20-1
CDR3nt: TGCAGTGCTAGGGGACTAGCGGGGGGGCTCTACAATGAGCAGTTCTTC
CDR3aa: CSARGLAGGLYNEQFF

j_gene: TRBJ2-7
d_gene: TRBD1
abundance: -
v_gene: TRBV12-3/TRBV12-4
CDR3nt: TGTGCCAGCAGTTTAGAGGGGGCCACCTACGAGCAGTACTTC
CDR3aa: CASSLEGATYEQYF

j_gene: TRBJ2-5
d_gene: TRBD1
abundance: few
v_gene: TRBV12-3/TRBV12-4
CDR3nt: TGTGCTTGCAGCCCGGACAGGGTTAGGCAAGAGACCCAGTACTTC
CDR3aa: CACSPDRVRQETQYF

j_gene: TRBJ1-5
d_gene: -
abundance: -
v_gene: TRBV20-1
CDR3nt: TGCAGTGCTAGAGTTCAGGTCAATCAGCCCCAGCATTTT
CDR3aa: CSARVQVNQPQHF

j_gene: TRBJ2-5
d_gene: -
abundance: few
v_gene: TRBV5-6
CDR3nt: TGTGCCAGCAGCTTCGACAGGAGAGCGTTGGAGACCCAGTACTTC
CDR3aa: CASSFDRRALETQYF

j_gene: TRBJ2-1
d_gene: -
abundance: -
v_gene: TRBV30
CDR3nt: TGTGCCTTCACCCCCCCCAAGAGCGGTCTCTACAATGAGCAGTTCTTC
CDR3aa: CAFTPPKSGLYNEQFF

j_gene: TRBJ1-3
d_gene: -
abundance: -
v_gene: TRBV4-1
CDR3nt: TGCGCCAGCAGCCAAGATCGCCACCCAGGAGATAAGGCTGGAAACACCATATATTTT
CDR3aa: CASSQDRHPGDKAGNTIYF

j_gene: TRBJ2-3
d_gene: -
abundance: many
v_gene: TRBV20-1
CDR3nt: TGCAGTGCTAGCTGGGTGCCACTTGGCACAGATACGCAGTATTTT
CDR3aa: CSASWVPLGTDTQYF

j_gene: TRBJ2-5
d_gene: -
abundance: many
v_gene: TRBV29-1
CDR3nt: TGCAGCGGCCGGACAATGAGGGGAGAGACCCAGTACTTC
CDR3aa: CSGRTMRGETQYF

j_gene: TRBJ1-1
d_gene: -
abundance: few
v_gene: TRBV29-1
CDR3nt: TGCAGCGTGGCCCGGGACGGCAACACTGAAGCTTTCTTT
CDR3aa: CSVARDGNTEAFF

j_gene: TRBJ2-5
d_gene: -
abundance: many
v_gene: TRBV15
CDR3nt: TGTGCCACCAGCAGAAACGCAGGGGGGCGGGAGACCCAGTACTTC
CDR3aa: CATSRNAGGRETQYF

j_gene: TRBJ2-3
d_gene: -
abundance: -
v_gene: TRBV4-3
CDR3nt: TGCGCCAGCAGCCAAGAGAAAGATACGCAGTATTTT
CDR3aa: CASSQEKDTQYF

j_gene: TRBJ2-2
d_gene: TRBD2
abundance: -
v_gene: TRBV20-1
CDR3nt: TGCAGTGCTAGAATTCGACTAGCGACGAACACCGGGGAGCTGTTTTTT
CDR3aa: CSARIRLATNTGELFF

j_gene: TRBJ2-7
d_gene: -
abundance: many
v_gene: TRBV3-1
CDR3nt: TGTGCCAGCAGCAACCCCATAGGGGCCGAGCAGTACTTC
CDR3aa: CASSNPIGAEQYF

j_gene: TRBJ2-1
d_gene: TRBD2
abundance: -
v_gene: TRBV20-1
CDR3nt: TGCAGTGCTAGAGAGCCGGGACTAGCGTCACGGGGGCAGTTCTTC
CDR3aa: CSAREPGLASRGQFF

j_gene: TRBJ2-1
d_gene: -
abundance: -
v_gene: TRBV20-1
CDR3nt: TGCAGTGCTAGAGATGCCCAACTCAGCTCCTACAATGAGCAGTTCTTC
CDR3aa: CSARDAQLSSYNEQFF

j_gene: TRBJ2-1
d_gene: TRBD1
abundance: -
v_gene: TRBV3-1
CDR3nt: TGTGCCAGCGGACCCACGGACAGGGCCTACAATGAGCAGTTCTTC
CDR3aa: CASGPTDRAYNEQFF

j_gene: TRBJ1-2
d_gene: -
abundance: many
v_gene: TRBV5-1
CDR3nt: TGCGCCAGCAGCTTGTATGCAGGGGATGGCTACACCTTC
CDR3aa: CASSLYAGDGYTF

j_gene: TRBJ1-2
d_gene: -
abundance: -
v_gene: TRBV20-1
CDR3nt: TGCAGTGCTAGAGTGGGAAATATCTATGGCTACACCTTC
CDR3aa: CSARVGNIYGYTF

j_gene: TRBJ2-5
d_gene: -
abundance: few
v_gene: TRBV6-1
CDR3nt: TGTGCCAGCGCTGTTCGGGGGCCCCAAGAGACCCAGTACTTC
CDR3aa: CASAVRGPQETQYF

j_gene: TRBJ2-5
d_gene: -
abundance: -
v_gene: TRBV5-6
CDR3nt: TGTGCCAGCAGCTTGTCAGGGTGGGAGACCCAGTACTTC
CDR3aa: CASSLSGWETQYF

j_gene: TRBJ2-3
d_gene: -
abundance: many
v_gene: TRBV29-1
CDR3nt: TGCAGCGTTGTGGAAAGGGGCACAGATACGCAGTATTTT
CDR3aa: CSVVERGTDTQYF

j_gene: TRBJ1-2
d_gene: -
abundance: -
v_gene: TRBV5-6
CDR3nt: TGTGCCAGCAGCGGTTCCCTTGTGGCACCGGACACCTTC
CDR3aa: CASSGSLVAPDTF

j_gene: TRBJ1-5
d_gene: -
abundance: few
v_gene: TRBV28
CDR3nt: TGTGCCAGCAGCCTACAGGGCCGGGGTCAGCCCCAGCATTTT
CDR3aa: CASSLQGRGQPQHF

j_gene: TRBJ1-4
d_gene: TRBD1
abundance: few
v_gene: TRBV20-1
CDR3nt: TGCAGTGCTAGAGATCGGACCACAGGGGGCGATGAAAAACTGTTTTTT
CDR3aa: CSARDRTTGGDEKLFF